A single T cell receptor (beta chain) is shown here with its context. Clones were sequenced by immunoSEQ multiplex PCR, and TCRdb holds only the in-frame ones, with some missing. Among nearly 80,000 clones listed, about 85% were seen once. This specimen belongs to a study of blood T cell repertoires in COVID-19. The CDR3 consists of 17 residues. With 0 bases clipped from V and 0 bases from J, the junction kept 5 bases outside the gene matches. CDR1 LGHNA and CDR2 YNFKEQ come from the germline V gene. The chain recombines TRBV4-2 with TRBJ2-7; TRBD2 matches at 10 bases. Sequenced sample: peripheral blood. The receptor was derived from a man in his fifties or sixties with active or convalescent COVID-19. CDR3 in DNA: TGTGCCAGCAGCCAAGAGGGCCTAGCGGGGGTCTCCTACGAGCAGTACTTC. Its protein product is CASSQEGLAGVSYEQYF.